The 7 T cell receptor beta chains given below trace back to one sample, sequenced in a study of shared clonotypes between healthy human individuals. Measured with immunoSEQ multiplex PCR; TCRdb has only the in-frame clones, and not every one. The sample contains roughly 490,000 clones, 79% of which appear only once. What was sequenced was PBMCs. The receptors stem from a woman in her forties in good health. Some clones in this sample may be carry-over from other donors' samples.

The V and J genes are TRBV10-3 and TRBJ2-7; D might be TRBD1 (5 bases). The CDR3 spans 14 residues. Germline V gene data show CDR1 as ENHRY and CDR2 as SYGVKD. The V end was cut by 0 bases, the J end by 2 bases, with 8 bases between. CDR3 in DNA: TGTGCCATCAGTGAGTCCACAGGAACCTACGAGCAGTACTTC. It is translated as CAISESTGTYEQYF.

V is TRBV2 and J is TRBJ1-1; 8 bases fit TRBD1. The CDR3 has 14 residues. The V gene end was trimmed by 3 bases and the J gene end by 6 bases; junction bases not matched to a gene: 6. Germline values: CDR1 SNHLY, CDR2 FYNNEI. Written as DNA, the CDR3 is TGTGCCAGCAGTGAGTTTACAGGGGGGGCTGAAGCTTTCTTT. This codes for CASSEFTGGAEAFF.

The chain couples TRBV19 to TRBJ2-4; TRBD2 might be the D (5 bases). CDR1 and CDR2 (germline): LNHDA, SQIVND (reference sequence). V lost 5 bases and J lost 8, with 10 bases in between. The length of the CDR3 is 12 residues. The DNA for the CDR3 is TGTGCCAGTAGTCTGACGCGGGACATTCAGTACTTC. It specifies CASSLTRDIQYF.

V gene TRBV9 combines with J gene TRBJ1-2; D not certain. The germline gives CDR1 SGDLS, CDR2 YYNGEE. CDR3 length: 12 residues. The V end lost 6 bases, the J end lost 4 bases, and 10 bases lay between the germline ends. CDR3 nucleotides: TGTGCCAGCACCGCCGGAGGCTATGGCTACACCTTC. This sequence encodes CASTAGGYGYTF.

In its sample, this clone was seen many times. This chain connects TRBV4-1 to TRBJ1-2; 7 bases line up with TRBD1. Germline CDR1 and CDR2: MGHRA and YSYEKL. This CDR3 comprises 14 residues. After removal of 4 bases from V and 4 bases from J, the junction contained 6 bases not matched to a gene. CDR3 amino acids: CASSRQGSAYGYTF. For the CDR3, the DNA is TGCGCCAGCAGCCGACAGGGCTCCGCCTATGGCTACACCTTC.

The DNA of the CDR3 is TGTGCCTGGAGTGGGGCAGGGGGCGTTAAAGAGACCCAGTACTTC. Translation: CAWSGAGGVKETQYF. This chain uses TRBV30 with TRBJ2-5; TRBD1 aligns across 8 bases. The CDR3 length is 15 residues. Germline CDR1 is GTSNPN and CDR2 is SVGIG (reference sequence). Trimming took 1 base from V and 3 from J; bases not matched to a gene: 7.

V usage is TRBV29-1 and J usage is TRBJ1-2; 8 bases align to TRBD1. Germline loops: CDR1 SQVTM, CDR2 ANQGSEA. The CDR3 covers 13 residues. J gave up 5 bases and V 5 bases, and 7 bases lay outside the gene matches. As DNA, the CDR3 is TGCAGCGTTCCAAAGACAGGGGAATATGGCTACACCTTC. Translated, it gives CSVPKTGEYGYTF. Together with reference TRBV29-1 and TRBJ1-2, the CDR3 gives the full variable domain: SAVISQKPSRDICQRGTSLTIQCQVDSQVTMMFWYRQQPGQSLTLIATANQGSEATYESGFVIDKFPISRPNLTFSTLTVSNMSPEDSSIYLCSVPKTGEYGYTFGSGTRLTVV.